This section outlines one T cell receptor beta chain sequence together with its context. This clone came up a few times. Its antigen specificity is not known. This is likely a read error, given that the CDR3 carries no conserved phenylalanine or tryptophan at its end. Because the CDR3's place on the DNA is in doubt, the DNA is left out and the CDR3 is given as listed by TCRdb. This sample is part of a study of a mutant IDH1 vaccine in newly diagnosed glioma (dated by TCRdb to about 2021). Turning to the overall study: Of the roughly 34 treated patients, about 62% were male and approximately 38% were female, and a mean age of 40.4 years was recorded. Before enrollment, most patients had been given radiochemotherapy with temozolomide as standard therapy, while the rest had received either radiotherapy alone or temozolomide alone. Peripheral blood was collected at six visits: V03 (baseline), V05, V07, V10, V12 and V13. Longitudinal TCRB deep sequencing was performed for about two dozen treated patients wherever samples were available for exploratory analyses.

The study at large found these results: It was noted by the authors that analyses of patient blood samples could not be reproduced owing to sample limitations. Changes in the top peripheral T cell clonotypes picked up by TCRB sequencing did not appear to be linked to pseudoprogression. Selection of PBMC samples for TCRB deep sequencing was based on availability. Immune responses induced by the vaccine were seen in approximately 93% of patients across multiple MHC alleles.

According to the study, the label for this sample's time point signals: baseline, week 1 (first vaccination visit). The treatment or condition tag for this specimen amounts to: pre-vaccination baseline after standard-of-care therapy. Donors had newly diagnosed WHO grade 3 or 4 IDH1-mutant astrocytomas with loss of nuclear ATRX. The samples were drawn from NOA16, a multicentre, single-arm, open-label phase I trial in Germany that tested a mutant IDH1 peptide vaccine in humans for the first time. Blood drawn at visit V03 was used as the baseline sample for immunogenicity testing. Genomic DNA for TCRB sequencing was extracted from EDTA blood using the DNeasy Blood and Tissue Kit. Library preparation used the immunoSEQ multiplex PCR assay. The hsTCRB Kit was used according to the manufacturer's protocol to amplify rearranged TCR beta chain sequences. TCRB libraries were sequenced on an Illumina MiSeq. The authors' pipeline ran thus. The proprietary platform of the kit vendor was used for demultiplexing, trimming and gene mapping. TCRdb holds this immuneACCESS table with in-frame rearrangements only. Some clones are missing; in checked studies, unresolved V genes explain under half, and the rest has no known cause. V and J calls and clone size are copied from that table; D and trimming were computed from the DNA. Across this sample there are about 36,000 clones, with around 90% seen only once. The ten biggest clones cover approximately 20% of the sample.

In the germline V gene (reference sequence), CDR1 corresponds to LNHNV and CDR2 to YYDKDF. The CDR3 adds up to 14 amino acids, both ends counted. The V and J genes are TRBV15 and TRBJ1-1. The TCR was taken from a man aged 18 to 35 with glioma. The source material was PBMCs, sampled from a glioma patient treated with radiotherapy, temozolomide or both. The CDR3: CATSRDYGEQFFVS.